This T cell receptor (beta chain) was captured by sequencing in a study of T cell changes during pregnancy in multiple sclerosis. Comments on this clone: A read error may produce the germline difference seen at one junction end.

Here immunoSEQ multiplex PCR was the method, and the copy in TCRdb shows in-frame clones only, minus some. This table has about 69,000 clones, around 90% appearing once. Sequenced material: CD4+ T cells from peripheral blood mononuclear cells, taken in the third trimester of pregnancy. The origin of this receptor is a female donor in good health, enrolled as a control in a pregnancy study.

The CDR3 loop reads CASSLAPDTEAFF. The CDR3, as DNA: TGTGCTAGCAGCTTAGCCCCGGACACTGAAGCTTTCTTT. V usage is TRBV7-7 and J usage is TRBJ1-1; D not certain. Germline V gene lookup returns CDR1 SSHAT and CDR2 FNYEAQ (reference sequence). The CDR3 is 13 residues long.